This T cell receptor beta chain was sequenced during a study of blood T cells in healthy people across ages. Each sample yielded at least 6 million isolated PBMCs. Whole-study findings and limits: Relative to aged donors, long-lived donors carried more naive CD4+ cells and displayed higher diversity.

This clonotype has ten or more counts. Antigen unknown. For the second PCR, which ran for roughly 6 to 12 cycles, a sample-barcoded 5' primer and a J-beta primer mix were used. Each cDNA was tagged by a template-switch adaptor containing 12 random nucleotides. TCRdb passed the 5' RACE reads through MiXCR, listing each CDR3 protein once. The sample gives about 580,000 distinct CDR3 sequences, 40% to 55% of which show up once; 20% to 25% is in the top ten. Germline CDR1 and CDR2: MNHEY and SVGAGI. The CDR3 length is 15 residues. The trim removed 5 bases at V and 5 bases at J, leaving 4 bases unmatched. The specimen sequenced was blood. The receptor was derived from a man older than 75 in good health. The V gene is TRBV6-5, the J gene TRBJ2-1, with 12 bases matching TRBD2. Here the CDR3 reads CASSTTSGSNNEQFF. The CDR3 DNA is TGTGCCAGCAGTACGACTAGCGGGAGCAACAATGAGCAGTTCTTC.